Below are 23 T cell receptor beta chains sequenced from a single sample in a study of blood T cell repertoires in COVID-19. This table comes from immunoSEQ multiplex PCR, and its TCRdb copy is limited to in-frame clones, with some not included. This table has about 300,000 clones, roughly 86% appearing once. Sequencing input: peripheral blood. The source is a woman in her 50s with acute or convalescent COVID-19.

The J gene is TRBJ2-1, the V gene TRBV7-2; the match to TRBD1 covers 7 bases. The CDR3 is made up of 17 amino acids. Germline V CDR1 and CDR2: SGHTA, FQGNSA. V shed 1 base, J shed 7 bases, and the junction held 13 bases outside the gene matches. The CDR3 DNA is TGTGCCAGCAGCTTAGGAAACCGGGACAGACGATGGAATGAGCAGTTCTTC. Protein: CASSLGNRDRRWNEQFF.

The CDR3 DNA sequence: TGTGCCAGTAGTATCGGTCCCCTCAGCAATCAGCCCCAGCATTTT. Translated, it gives CASSIGPLSNQPQHF. This chain links TRBV19 with TRBJ1-5; D is uncertain. CDR1 and CDR2 from the germline V gene are LNHDA and SQIVND (reference sequence). The CDR3 totals 15 residues. Trimming shortened V by 3 bases and J by 1 base, and 10 bases separated the two germline ends.

The chain combines TRBV9 with TRBJ2-5, with 9 bases identical to TRBD1. This CDR3 region has 14 residues. J gave up 5 bases and V 4 bases, and 6 bases lay outside the gene matches. Germline V CDR1 and CDR2: SGDLS, YYNGEE. CDR3 nucleotides: TGTGCCAGCAGCCCCGGGACAGGGAGGGAGACCCAGTACTTC. Protein product: CASSPGTGRETQYF.

This chain connects TRBV7-9 to TRBJ2-5; TRBD1 matches at 8 bases. This CDR3 contains 18 residues. Per the germline V gene, CDR1 is SEHNR and CDR2 is FQNEAQ (reference sequence). After removal of 2 bases from V and 0 bases from J, the junction contained 11 bases not matched to a gene. CDR3 loop: CASSLSFRTGRHQETQYF. DNA of the CDR3: TGTGCCAGCAGCTTATCGTTTAGGACAGGGAGGCACCAAGAGACCCAGTACTTC.

The V and J genes are TRBV19 and TRBJ1-5; TRBD1 might be the D (5 bases). The CDR3 sequence is 17 residues long. The germline V gene has CDR1 LNHDA and CDR2 SQIVND (reference sequence). The V end lost 5 bases, the J end lost 1 base, and 18 bases lay between the germline ends. The CDR3 reads CASSVLGGVGSNQPQHF. Written as DNA, the CDR3 is TGTGCCAGTAGTGTCCTTGGGGGGGTCGGAAGCAATCAGCCCCAGCATTTT.

The chain links TRBV29-1 to TRBJ2-3, with TRBD2 matching over 10 bases. The V segment lost 4 bases and the J segment 0 bases; nucleotides outside the gene matches: 4. The germline gives CDR1 SQVTM, CDR2 ANQGSEA. The CDR3 loop spans 15 amino acids. CDR3 DNA: TGCAGCGTTGCGAAGCGGGAGGGAAGCACAGATACGCAGTATTTT. It specifies CSVAKREGSTDTQYF.

This chain uses TRBV18 with TRBJ1-1; D perhaps matches TRBD1 (6 bases). CDR1 KGHSH and CDR2 LQKENI come from the germline V gene. This CDR3 is 15 amino acids long. V dropped 0 bases and J dropped 1 base, with 9 bases sitting between them. CDR3 sequence: CASSPPGQRNTEAFF. The CDR3, as DNA: TGTGCCAGCTCACCACCCGGACAGCGGAACACTGAAGCTTTCTTT.

V and J are TRBV15 and TRBJ2-1; 7 bases fit TRBD2. V gave up 3 bases and J gave up 7 bases; unmatched junction bases: 9. Germline V gene data show CDR1 as LNHNV and CDR2 as YYDKDF (reference sequence). The CDR3 is 15 residues long. The CDR3 nucleotides are TGTGCCACCAGCAGCCCTCCCAGCGGGATTAATGAGCAGTTCTTC. Amino acids: CATSSPPSGINEQFF. Filled out from reference TRBV15 and TRBJ2-1, the complete variable domain reads DAMVIQNPRYQVTQFGKPVTLSCSQTLNHNVMYWYQQKSSQAPKLLFHYYDKDFNNEADTPDNFQSRRPNTSFCFLDIRSPGLGDTAMYLCATSSPPSGINEQFFGPGTRLTVL.

The chain has TRBV5-8 and TRBJ1-4; D perhaps matches TRBD1 (6 bases). This CDR3 contains 15 residues. V dropped 4 bases and J dropped 7 bases, with 17 bases sitting between them. Germline V gene data show CDR1 as SGHTS and CDR2 as YDEGEE. The CDR3 nucleotides read TGTGCCAGCAGCCGCAGGGGCCTGAGGGGTGAAAAACTGTTTTTT. It yields the protein CASSRRGLRGEKLFF.

The chain employs TRBV9 and TRBJ2-3; 12 bases are shared with TRBD2. This CDR3 spans 14 amino acids. The germline CDR1 and CDR2 sequences are SGDLS and YYNGEE. V shed 7 bases, J shed 6 bases, and the junction held 6 bases outside the gene matches. CDR3 nucleotide sequence: TGTGCCAGCGGGAAGACTAGCGGGAGTGATACGCAGTATTTT. As protein: CASGKTSGSDTQYF.

In its sample, this clone was seen a few times. The V call is TRBV19, the J call TRBJ2-7; D may be TRBD1 (5 bases). CDR3 length: 12 amino acids. Germline CDR1 is LNHDA and CDR2 is SQIVND (reference sequence). The ends were cut back, 9 bases at V and 2 bases at J, with 11 bases in the middle. CDR3 region: CASGDSPYEQYF. The CDR3 bases are TGTGCCAGCGGAGACAGCCCCTACGAGCAGTACTTC.

The chain carries TRBV5-1 and TRBJ1-5; no firm D call. V lost 0 bases to trimming and J lost 5 bases, with 9 bases between them. Germline V lookup: CDR1 SGHRS, CDR2 YFSETQ. This CDR3 comprises 14 residues. The CDR3 region has the DNA TGCGCCAGCAGCTTGGAACGTCCGGATCAGCCCCAGCATTTT. Translation: CASSLERPDQPQHF.

The V and J genes are TRBV20-1 and TRBJ1-2; no clear D. The CDR3 loop spans 11 amino acids. V was trimmed by 0 bases and J by 7 bases, leaving 6 bases between them. The V gene's germline CDR1 is DFQATT and CDR2 SNEGSKA (reference sequence). Written as DNA, the CDR3 is TGCAGTGCTAGAGATCCCGGTGGCTACACCTTC. This sequence encodes CSARDPGGYTF.

This clone was observed a few times. The chain has TRBV24-1 and TRBJ2-3, with TRBD1 as a possible D gene (5 bases). CDR1 KGHDR and CDR2 SFDVKD come from the germline V gene. The CDR3 has 13 amino acids. V lost 1 base and J 7 bases, leaving 8 bases between the germline ends. CDR3 sequence: CATSDLGVNTQYF. For the CDR3, the DNA is TGTGCCACCAGTGATTTAGGGGTAAATACGCAGTATTTT.

This sequence joins TRBV27 and TRBJ2-7; D remains ambiguous. Germline CDR1 and CDR2: MNHEY and SMNVEV (reference sequence). The CDR3 sequence is 14 residues long. V dropped 6 bases and J dropped 3 bases, with 15 bases sitting between them. The CDR3 DNA is TGTGCCAGCAGCCCAACCCTGAGTGGCTACGAGCAGTACTTC. This gives the protein CASSPTLSGYEQYF.

The chain recombines TRBV19 with TRBJ1-4, with 8 bases that match TRBD1. The CDR3 runs to 23 residues. Germline V gives CDR1 LNHDA, CDR2 SQIVND (reference sequence). V was pared by 1 base and J by 8 bases, with 30 bases of the junction left unmatched. The CDR3 sequence: CASSIGPRGVTRPRVRDREKLFF. In DNA, the CDR3 is TGTGCCAGTAGTATAGGGCCCCGGGGTGTCACGCGGCCCAGGGTCCGGGACAGGGAAAAACTGTTTTTT.

The rearrangement uses TRBV3-1 (or the pseudogene TRBV3-2) and TRBJ2-7; D possibly corresponds to TRBD2 (6 bases). CDR1 and CDR2 (germline): LGHDT, YNNKEL (reference sequence). V lost 0 bases and J 3 bases, leaving 33 bases between the germline ends. The CDR3 is 22 residues long. The CDR3 sequence is CASSQELKPSRIAALPFYEQYF. CDR3 DNA sequence: TGTGCCAGCAGCCAAGAGTTGAAACCAAGCCGAATAGCGGCACTCCCTTTCTACGAGCAGTACTTC.

The chain is built from TRBV21-1 and TRBJ1-3; the D call in the table, TRBD1, was not verified against the DNA. TRBV21-1 constitutes a pseudogene. There are 16 residues in the CDR3. DNA for the CDR3: TGTGCCAGCAGCCCCCGGGGGACAGGACTTTCCAACACCATATATTTT. As protein: CASSPRGTGLSNTIYF.

The rearrangement uses TRBV30 and TRBJ2-3, with 12 nucleotides matching TRBD2. The germline V gene has CDR1 GTSNPN and CDR2 SVGIG (reference sequence). V was clipped by 0 bases and J by 6 bases; unmatched bases: 7. The CDR3 sequence is 16 residues long. CDR3 sequence (DNA): TGTGCCTGGAGTGTCCTACTAGCGGGAGGATTGGATACGCAGTATTTT. Protein product: CAWSVLLAGGLDTQYF.

The gene calls are TRBV7-3 and TRBJ2-3; 12 positions match TRBD2. Germline CDR1 is SGHTA and CDR2 is FQGTGA. This CDR3 contains 14 residues. V dropped 5 bases and J dropped 6; count of bases not matched to a gene: 3. CDR3 nucleotide sequence: TGTGCCAGCAGCACCGGACTAGCGGGGGATACGCAGTATTTT. Translating gives CASSTGLAGDTQYF.

This clone showed up many times. The V gene is TRBV28, the J gene TRBJ1-2, with D possibly matching TRBD1 (5 bases). The CDR3 totals 13 residues. V shed 9 bases and J shed 3 bases, with 14 bases lying between them. Germline loops: CDR1 MDHEN, CDR2 SYDVKM. CDR3 sequence: CASIQAGDYGYTF. The CDR3 DNA follows: TGTGCCAGTATACAGGCGGGGGACTATGGCTACACCTTC.

The V and J genes are TRBV4-1 and TRBJ1-3, with 7 bases aligning to TRBD1. Trimming took 3 bases from V and 2 from J; bases not matched to a gene: 7. The CDR3 totals 16 residues. The germline gives CDR1 MGHRA, CDR2 YSYEKL. CDR3 nucleotide sequence: TGCGCCAGCAGCCACCCGACAGGGCCGGCTGGAAACACCATATATTTT. This codes for CASSHPTGPAGNTIYF.

In this sample, this clone turned up once. The V and J genes are TRBV27 and TRBJ1-2, with TRBD1 identical over 8 bases. The CDR3 totals 12 residues. Germline CDR1 is MNHEY and CDR2 is SMNVEV (reference sequence). V shed 3 bases and J 9 bases; nucleotides not matched to a gene: 3. As DNA, the CDR3 is TGTGCCAGCAGTTTCCCAGGGGGCCGCTACACCTTC. Translation gives CASSFPGGRYTF.